This T cell receptor (beta chain) originates from a study of T cell repertoires in cytomegalovirus infection. Study-level information: It was the public TCR beta signatures that indicated both CMV infection and matching HLA type.

Turning to this clonotype: Antigen specificity is unknown.

TCRdb re-called the reads through MiXCR, storing one row per CDR3 protein. Of about 360,000 distinct CDR3 sequences in the sample, about a sixth are singletons; the top ten hold 8.7%. The germline gives CDR1 MNHEY, CDR2 SMNVEV (reference sequence). There are 14 residues in the CDR3. Trimming stripped 6 bases from V and 1 base from J, with 13 bases between. Overall study results and limits: The ex vivo response was dominated by HLA-C-restricted CMV-specific TCR beta clonotypes.

The chain recombines TRBV27 with TRBJ2-7, with no clear D. This TCR was recovered from a human donor in good health (CMV status not recorded). Some clones in this sample may be carry-over from other donors' samples. Sample: PBMCs. CDR3 sequence reads: CASSPMDGSYEQYF. CDR3 nucleotide sequence: TGTGCCAGCAGCCCGATGGACGGATCCTACGAGCAGTACTTC.